This TCR beta chain was recovered during a study of regulatory T cells in long-lasting Graves disease (dated by TCRdb to about 2021). Background on the whole study: Antithyroid drugs had been taken for less than 3 months by newly diagnosed Graves' disease patients. A total of approximately 35 samples underwent TCR sequencing: some 13 from persistent and roughly 20 from newly diagnosed Graves' disease patients. This study used TCR sequencing and RNA sequencing of peripheral blood to compare persistent Graves' disease patients against newly diagnosed Graves' disease patients. The study was conducted in China and was registered as a clinical trial.

Explained via the paper, the time point label denotes: newly diagnosed GD, antithyroid drugs for less than 3 months. For both TCR sequencing and RNA sequencing, RNA was extracted from PBMCs using TRIzol. The diagnosis of Graves' disease was made according to American Thyroid Association guidelines. Patients were recruited from an endocrinology department in Xi'an, China. Each patient gave approximately 9.7 milliliters of peripheral blood, collected in an EDTA anticoagulant tube. Ficoll Paque Plus density gradient separation was used to isolate PBMCs, and no further T cell sorting was performed. An Agilent 2100 Bioanalyzer and agarose gel were used to check RNA quality, while a NanoDrop 2000 measured RNA concentration. A few counts support this clonotype. Its antigen target is currently unknown. No quality values exist for individual bases; no much larger clone is one base distant. Points the paper makes about the study in general: Patients with persistent disease shared more public clonotypes (about 2,700) than newly diagnosed patients did (roughly 970). The study examined only peripheral blood because the primary lesion, thyroid tissue, could not be accessed. Sequencing and analysis were limited to the TCR beta chain. As a limitation, the authors acknowledged that the small sample size may reduce accuracy. Preferential use of TRBV28, TRBJ1-2 and TRBJ2-5 was observed in persistent disease, whereas TRBV20-1 and TRBJ2-1 were favored in newly diagnosed disease. Compared with newly diagnosed patients, persistent Graves' disease patients had lower TCR Shannon entropy and fewer highly expanded clones, which suggests clonal expansion.

The method was multiplex PCR. This sample was sequenced with an Illumina HiSeq 4000. To build TCR beta libraries, CDR3 regions were amplified by Arm-PCR using iRepertoire HTBI primers. Before sequencing, the PCR products underwent gel purification. The study's own analysis went as follows. Gene usage analysis of CDR3 amino acid clonotypes relied on the approximately 62 TRBV and about 13 TRBJ segments identified across samples. COPE and FqMerger were used to merge filtered high-quality paired reads into contigs. BLAST was used to align contigs to the IMGT TRBV, TRBD and TRBJ reference genes, and CDR3 was defined following IMGT. Any clonotype with a frequency above 0.1% was counted as a highly expanded clone. Shannon entropy was used to measure repertoire diversity, and the Gini coefficient was used to measure V-J evenness. Clonotypes shared by more than one individual were considered public. TCRdb reprocessed the public reads (quality trimming at Q25 with fastp, clone calling with MiXCR) and kept in-frame beta chains. Records with the same CDR3 protein are collapsed into one entry carrying the most frequent genes and DNA. TCRdb, not the original authors, processed these V and J calls. This sample comprises more than 300,000 distinct CDR3 sequences, roughly 15% of them detected only once. The top ten constitute 20% to 25% of the sample.

V is reduced by 3 bases and J by 0 bases, leaving a spacing of 10 bases between them. The germline V gene encodes CDR1 SEHNR and CDR2 FQNEAQ (reference sequence). The CDR3 runs 15 residues from the cysteine to the phenylalanine. Just CDR3 DNA is preserved here, 45 bases in frame from base 1. The data also belong to a second study, concerning T cells in Graves' hyperthyroidism and ophthalmopathy. As noted in the second study: Stable Graves' hyperthyroidism was defined as the absence of progression to ophthalmopathy over 18 months of follow-up. The hyperthyroidism patients were between 18 and 65 years old and newly diagnosed, with a disease duration of less than 2 months. Any patient with an uncontrolled infection, another autoimmune disease, pregnancy or lactation was excluded. Diagnoses relied on clinical symptoms, serum thyroxine and TRAb, thyroid ultrasound and orbital computed tomography. The TCR CDR3 was subjected to a first round of RT-PCR using the HTBI primer set and the Qiagen OneStep RT-PCR kit. Blood samples also contained most of the expanded thyroid clonotypes (frequency above 0.001), which suggests that blood repertoires may reflect thyroid immune responses. Ophthalmopathy was separated from stable hyperthyroidism by a 13 V-J signature model, with over 85% sensitivity and approximately 81% specificity obtained in cross-validation and 80%/75% obtained in testing. In validation, the model predicted progression to ophthalmopathy with approximately 71% sensitivity and around 72% specificity, a median of about six months before onset. TCR V-J signatures able to tell the groups apart were searched for in a discovery cohort of 100 patients, of whom more than 40 had Graves' ophthalmopathy and about 60 had stable Graves' hyperthyroidism. Prospective prediction of ophthalmopathy was tested in an independent validation cohort of 18 to 20 hyperthyroidism patients and some 17 patients who later progressed to ophthalmopathy. The roughly 91 discovery patients were randomly divided into training and test sets at a 7:3 ratio. The study also compared thyroid tissue and blood T-cell repertoires from about six Graves' hyperthyroidism patients. Following sampling, methimazole starting at 30 mg daily was given to hyperthyroidism patients, and high-dose intravenous methylprednisolone was given to ophthalmopathy patients. Libraries were constructed in a second round of multiplex PCR, after which size selection and purification were carried out. Libraries were sequenced paired-end with 100 bp reads on an Illumina HiSeq2000. SOAPnuke was used to process the raw data, throwing out any read that contained adapters or uncalled bases, had a mean Phred below 15, or lacked an exact constant-primer or identifier match. High-quality paired reads were merged using COPE v1.2.5, and each unique nucleotide sequence was defined as a clonotype. Clonotypes were aligned to IMGT TRBV, TRBD and TRBJ reference segments using MiTCR v1.1. Only V-J combinations with frequency above 0.0001, covering 99% to 99.2% of repertoires, were analysed. The TCS score was defined as the ratio of F50 (clonal expansion) to E x V (chaos), calculated using BLOSUM62-based TCRdist between CDR3 peptides within each V-J. Welch's t-statistics and random forest reduced 500 to 550 V-J features to roughly 13, which were used in a naive Bayes classifier (R e1071). No statistical method was used to fix the sample size in advance, and group allocation was not hidden from the investigators. The paper describes TCR Vbeta CDR3 sequencing of more than 120 peripheral blood samples, made up of roughly 45 ophthalmopathy patients, 70 to 75 hyperthyroidism patients and 17 progressor patients.

This TCR came from a woman between 18 and 30 years old with Graves disease. Donor details come from another sample of the same person, matched by shared clones. Sequencing used peripheral blood mononuclear cells (PBMCs), obtained at new diagnosis, from a patient treated with antithyroid drugs. The V and J genes are TRBV7-9 and TRBJ2-3; TRBD2 is a possible D gene, resting on 6 matching bases. The nucleotides read TGTGCCAGCAGCTTTGGCGGGGCTAGCACAGATACGCAGTATTTT. The encoded protein is CASSFGGASTDTQYF.